These 13 T cell receptor beta chains were all obtained from the same sample, sequenced in a study of OX40 agonist ivuxolimab in advanced cancers. Assay used: immunoSEQ multiplex PCR; TCRdb lists only in-frame clones, some missing. The data contain tens of thousands of clones, nearly 95% of them singletons. Sequenced material: CD4+ or CD8+ T cells sorted from blood, taken in a trial of the OX40 agonist ivuxolimab. These receptors all come from an adult with an advanced solid tumor such as melanoma, head and neck, liver or kidney cancer.

The chain employs TRBV19 and TRBJ2-1; unclear D gene. V lost 4 bases and J lost 10, with 17 bases in between. The CDR3 has 14 amino acids. CDR1 LNHDA and CDR2 SQIVND come from the germline V gene (reference sequence). As DNA, the CDR3 is TGTGCCAGTAGTAGGTCTAGAAACCCCGACGAGCAGTTCTTC. Protein product: CASSRSRNPDEQFF.

This sequence joins TRBV25-1 and TRBJ2-1; no clear D. This CDR3 spans 15 amino acids. Per germline, CDR1 MGHDK and CDR2 SYGVNS. The V and J ends lost 3 bases and 0 bases respectively, with 9 bases between them. This CDR3 is CASSERYHSYNEQFF. The CDR3 DNA follows: TGTGCCAGCAGTGAGCGGTATCACTCCTACAATGAGCAGTTCTTC.

This clone has more than one count but fewer than ten. The chain is built from TRBV6-5 and TRBJ1-2; tentative D call: TRBD1 (6 bases). The V gene's germline CDR1 is MNHEY and CDR2 SVGAGI. The CDR3 spans 14 residues. The ends were cut back, 7 bases at V and 4 bases at J, with 16 bases in the middle. The CDR3 DNA follows: TGTGCCAGCATCAGAAAGGGGGGTAGCTATGGCTACACCTTC. It codes for CASIRKGGSYGYTF.

The chain carries TRBV4-1 and TRBJ1-1, with 7 nucleotides matching TRBD1. Germline V gene data show CDR1 as MGHRA and CDR2 as YSYEKL. V dropped 5 bases and J dropped 4; count of bases not matched to a gene: 19. The CDR3 is 18 amino acids. CDR3 sequence (DNA): TGCGCCAGCAGCTTATACGGGACAGAAGGAGCGTACGGCACTGAAGCTTTCTTT. This gives the protein CASSLYGTEGAYGTEAFF.

V is TRBV30 and J is TRBJ1-5; D might be TRBD1 (5 bases). The V end lost 0 bases, the J end lost 5 bases, and 14 bases lay between the germline ends. The germline CDR1 and CDR2 sequences are GTSNPN and SVGIG (reference sequence). The CDR3 extends over 15 amino acids. The CDR3 nucleotides are TGTGCCTGGAGTGTACCCGCCTGGGGCGATCAGCCCCAGCATTTT. This translates into CAWSVPAWGDQPQHF.

This clone occurred once. V gene TRBV13 combines with J gene TRBJ2-7; D is unclear. V was shortened by 0 bases and J by 2 bases, with 8 bases between the two germline ends. CDR1 PRHDT and CDR2 FYEKMQ come from the germline V gene (reference sequence). The CDR3 has 14 amino acids. The CDR3 nucleotides read TGTGCCAGCAGCTTAGGGGGCAAGCCCTACGAGCAGTACTTC. Translation: CASSLGGKPYEQYF.

This chain links TRBV30 with TRBJ2-7; D not certain. The CDR3 loop spans 12 amino acids. V was trimmed by 1 base and J by 0 bases, leaving 4 bases between them. Per germline, CDR1 GTSNPN and CDR2 SVGIG (reference sequence). CDR3 loop: CAWSDSSYEQYF. The CDR3, as DNA: TGTGCCTGGAGTGACAGCTCCTACGAGCAGTACTTC.

The chain uses TRBV19 and TRBJ2-3; tentatively, D is TRBD2 (5 bases). The CDR3 covers 14 residues. CDR1 and CDR2 from the germline V gene are LNHDA and SQIVND (reference sequence). Trimming shortened V by 3 bases and J by 2 bases, and 9 bases separated the two germline ends. In DNA, the CDR3 is TGTGCCAGTAGTATGGAGGCTGACACAGATACGCAGTATTTT. Its protein product is CASSMEADTDTQYF.

The V gene is TRBV15, the J gene TRBJ2-5; D might be TRBD1 (5 bases). The germline V gene has CDR1 LNHNV and CDR2 YYDKDF (reference sequence). The length of the CDR3 is 13 residues. The V gene lost 0 bases and the J gene lost 5 bases, with 7 bases spanning the gap. The CDR3 sequence: CATSRDPGETQYF. DNA for the CDR3: TGTGCCACCAGCAGAGATCCAGGGGAGACCCAGTACTTC. Variable domain in full (rest from reference TRBV15 and TRBJ2-5): DAMVIQNPRYQVTQFGKPVTLSCSQTLNHNVMYWYQQKSSQAPKLLFHYYDKDFNNEADTPDNFQSRRPNTSFCFLDIRSPGLGDTAMYLCATSRDPGETQYFGPGTRLLVL.

J is TRBJ1-2 and V is TRBV2, with a tentative D call TRBD1 (5 bases). Germline CDR1 is SNHLY and CDR2 is FYNNEI. Trimming took 7 bases from V and 4 from J, leaving 16 bases between them. The CDR3 runs 14 residues. The CDR3 coding sequence is TGTGCCAGCATCGGGACGGATCCCTCCTATGGCTACACCTTC. The encoded protein is CASIGTDPSYGYTF.

The chain combines TRBV6-6 with TRBJ1-5; D is unresolved. The V end was cut by 4 bases, the J end by 0 bases, with 13 bases between. The CDR3 runs 16 residues. Germline-derived CDR1 and CDR2 are MNHNY and SVGAGI (reference sequence). The CDR3: CASSSLGTYSNQPQHF. The CDR3 nucleotides read TGTGCCAGCAGTTCTCTTGGCACCTATAGCAATCAGCCCCAGCATTTT.

The rearrangement uses TRBV2 and TRBJ1-4; no reliable D call. This CDR3 is 15 amino acids long. V lost 5 bases, J lost 0 bases, and 10 bases lay in between. The germline CDR1 and CDR2 sequences are SNHLY and FYNNEI. The CDR3 DNA is TGTGCCAGCAGTACTCCAGTTGCAACTAATGAAAAACTGTTTTTT. This gives the protein CASSTPVATNEKLFF. Using reference TRBV2 and TRBJ1-4 for the parts outside the CDR3, the full variable domain is EPEVTQTPSHQVTQMGQEVILRCVPISNHLYFYWYRQILGQKVEFLVSFYNNEISEKSEIFDDQFSVERPDGSNFTLKIRSTKLEDSAMYFCASSTPVATNEKLFFGSGTQLSVL.

The chain recombines TRBV19 with TRBJ2-7; 8 nucleotides match TRBD1. The CDR3 spans 14 residues. Per germline, CDR1 LNHDA and CDR2 SQIVND (reference sequence). The V gene end was trimmed by 5 bases and the J gene end by 3 bases; junction bases not matched to a gene: 6. CDR3 DNA: TGTGCCAGTAGTCCAAAGACAGGGGACTACGAGCAGTACTTC. Translated: CASSPKTGDYEQYF.